This TCR beta chain was captured by sequencing in a study of T cell responses to AZD1222 COVID-19 vaccine. Only in-frame clones appear in the TCRdb table, and some are missing; sequencing was by immunoSEQ multiplex PCR. The sample lists 150,000 or so clones; approximately 90% were seen once. The germline V gene has CDR1 KGHSH and CDR2 LQKENI. The V end was cut by 1 base, the J end by 0 bases, with 16 bases between. The CDR3 length is 19 residues. The rearrangement uses TRBV18 and TRBJ2-6; D is perhaps TRBD2 (5 bases). The receptor was derived from an adult in good health. The sample in question was peripheral blood, obtained on day 0 of AZD1222 vaccination. The CDR3: CASSPQLGLGNSGANVLTF. DNA of the CDR3: TGTGCCAGCTCACCACAGTTAGGACTGGGAAACTCTGGGGCCAACGTCCTGACTTTC. The variable domain in full, with the rest retrieved from reference TRBV18 and TRBJ2-6, is NAGVMQNPRHLVRRRGQEARLRCSPMKGHSHVYWYRQLPEEGLKFMVYLQKENIIDESGMPKERFSAEFPKEGPSILRIQQVVRGDSAAYFCASSPQLGLGNSGANVLTFGAGSRLTVL.